These 3 T cell receptor beta chains share one sample of origin, sequenced in a study of Ad26.COV2.S vaccination and SARS-CoV-2 variants. The table came from immunoSEQ multiplex PCR; TCRdb's copy has only in-frame clones and leaves some out. Here the sample spans over 85,000 clones, 80% being singletons. Specimen: peripheral blood, collected after recovery from COVID-19. All receptors come from a human donor who had recovered from COVID-19.

Concerning this clone: Its ends do not fully match the called genes, so a read error is possible. The DNA of the CDR3 is TGTGCCAGTAGCCGGACAGGGGGCAACCAGCCCCAGCATTTT. Its translation: CASSRTGGNQPQHF. This chain connects TRBV19 to TRBJ1-5, with 11 bases fitting TRBD1. The germline V gene encodes CDR1 LNHDA and CDR2 SQIVND (reference sequence). The CDR3 covers 14 residues.

The CDR3 DNA follows: TGTGCCAGCGAGTTAGTAGATTATGGCTACACCTTC. Translated, it gives CASELVDYGYTF. The chain couples TRBV6-5 to TRBJ1-2; D not certain. The CDR3 runs 12 residues. Per germline, CDR1 MNHEY and CDR2 SVGAGI. V was trimmed by 8 bases and J by 5 bases, leaving 12 bases between them.

The CDR3 DNA reads TGTGCCAGCAGCCCCAGGGGACGGGAGACCCAGTACTTC. Its translation is CASSPRGRETQYF. The gene calls are TRBV6-2 or TRBV6-3 and TRBJ2-5, with D perhaps matching TRBD1 (6 bases). The V gene lost 6 bases and the J gene lost 5 bases, with 13 bases spanning the gap. CDR3 length: 13 residues. Germline loops: CDR1 MNHEY, CDR2 SVGEGT.